The 4 T cell receptor beta chains presented below share a single source sample, sequenced in a study of siplizumab effects on memory and regulatory T cells. Repertoires were generated with immunoSEQ multiplex PCR, while TCRdb's copy carries only in-frame clones and drops some. The top ten hold roughly 1.4% of the sample, which has under 100,000 clones, about 91% seen once. The sequenced sample consisted of Tregs sorted from blood. The receptors were gathered from a human donor in good health.

In its sample, this clone was seen many times. The chain carries TRBV6-5 and TRBJ2-7; D remains ambiguous. The germline gives CDR1 MNHEY, CDR2 SVGAGI. Between the trimmed V and J ends, which lost 6 bases and 0 bases, there was a span of 6 bases. The length of the CDR3 is 12 residues. The CDR3 bases are TGTGCCAGCAGCCCAAGCTCCTACGAGCAGTACTTC. It codes for CASSPSSYEQYF.

The genes are TRBV11-3 and TRBJ2-3, with 8 bases identical to TRBD2. Germline lookup yields CDR1 SGHNT and CDR2 YENEEA. This CDR3 has 16 residues. The J segment lost 3 bases and the V segment lost 4 bases, leaving 9 bases of the junction unmatched. CDR3 bases: TGTGCCAGCAGCTCGCGCGCGGGGGGCGGAACAGATACGCAGTATTTT. Residues: CASSSRAGGGTDTQYF.

V gene TRBV5-5 combines with J gene TRBJ2-5, with 14 bases identical to TRBD2. CDR1 is SGHKS and CDR2 is YYEKEE in the germline V gene (reference sequence). Germline trimming cut 3 bases from V and 1 base from J; bases unmatched to any gene: 2. The CDR3 is 16 residues long. The CDR3 region has the DNA TGTGCCAGCAGCTCTGGACTAGCGGGGGGCCAAGAGACCCAGTACTTC. It is translated as CASSSGLAGGQETQYF. Drawing the rest from reference TRBV5-5 and TRBJ2-5, the complete variable domain is DAGVTQSPTHLIKTRGQQVTLRCSPISGHKSVSWYQQVLGQGPQFIFQYYEKEERGRGNFPDRFSARQFPNYSSELNVNALLLGDSALYLCASSSGLAGGQETQYFGPGTRLLVL.

The gene calls are TRBV20-1 and TRBJ2-3, with D uncertain. The CDR3 is 11 residues long. V was cut by 5 bases and J by 4 bases, with 7 bases left in between. CDR1 and CDR2 (germline): DFQATT, SNEGSKA (reference sequence). CDR3 sequence reads: CSASSPDTQYF. In DNA form, the CDR3 reads TGCAGTGCTTCCTCCCCAGATACGCAGTATTTT.